The rows below give T cell receptor beta chains drawn from one sample of a study of blood T cell repertoires in COVID-19. Profiled with immunoSEQ multiplex PCR; TCRdb holds only in-frame clones, not every one. The table lists approximately 94,000 clones, under 85% of them singletons. Source material: peripheral blood. These receptors were obtained from a human donor in a cohort sampled during active COVID-19. Both conserved end residues are part of each CDR3. Each record gives: J gene, clone size, V gene, D gene, CDR3 DNA, CDR3 protein. D genes are given only for firm matches. Size tells how often a clone was seen (once, few, many) or the class of an expanded clone, and some rows leave it out.

J gene: TRBJ1-1; clone size: once; V gene: TRBV28; D gene: NA; CDR3 DNA: TGTGCCAGCAGTTTAGGCGCGGGGCAGGCTGAAGCTTTCTTT; CDR3 protein: CASSLGAGQAEAFF
J gene: TRBJ1-1; clone size: NA; V gene: TRBV10-3; D gene: TRBD1; CDR3 DNA: TGTGCCATCAGTGCAAAACAGGGGGCGCGGGACACTGAAGCTTTCTTT; CDR3 protein: CAISAKQGARDTEAFF
J gene: TRBJ1-2; clone size: few; V gene: TRBV5-4; D gene: NA; CDR3 DNA: TGTGCCAGCAGCTTAGGGGGTTCCTATGGCTACACCTTC; CDR3 protein: CASSLGGSYGYTF
J gene: TRBJ1-1; clone size: few; V gene: TRBV28; D gene: NA; CDR3 DNA: TGTGCCAGCAGCCGACAGAGGAACACTGAAGCTTTCTTT; CDR3 protein: CASSRQRNTEAFF
J gene: TRBJ2-7; clone size: NA; V gene: TRBV6-6; D gene: NA; CDR3 DNA: TGTGCCAGCAAGGGAAGGGGGGAGGGTGGCGAGCAGTACTTC; CDR3 protein: CASKGRGEGGEQYF
J gene: TRBJ1-1; clone size: NA; V gene: TRBV5-5; D gene: NA; CDR3 DNA: TGTGCCAGCAGCCCACTAGGCGGGGCTGGCACTGAAGCTTTCTTT; CDR3 protein: CASSPLGGAGTEAFF
J gene: TRBJ1-1; clone size: few; V gene: TRBV6-5; D gene: NA; CDR3 DNA: TGTGCCAGCAGTTACCGAGCCCGGAACACTGAAGCTTTCTTT; CDR3 protein: CASSYRARNTEAFF
J gene: TRBJ1-1; clone size: NA; V gene: TRBV18; D gene: NA; CDR3 DNA: TGTGCCAGCTCGGCTAATACGGGACACCTTAACACTGAAGCTTTCTTT; CDR3 protein: CASSANTGHLNTEAFF
J gene: TRBJ1-1; clone size: NA; V gene: TRBV7-6; D gene: NA; CDR3 DNA: TGTGCCAGCAGCTTAGGCGGCGGGGTTGGCACTGAAGCTTTCTTT; CDR3 protein: CASSLGGGVGTEAFF
J gene: TRBJ1-5; clone size: few; V gene: TRBV28; D gene: TRBD1; CDR3 DNA: TGTGCCAGCAGTTACGCCCGACAGGGGGAGAGGCCCCAGCATTTT; CDR3 protein: CASSYARQGERPQHF
J gene: TRBJ2-5; clone size: NA; V gene: TRBV28; D gene: NA; CDR3 DNA: TGTGCCAGCAGCATGTCTGGGACTGGGAAGACCCAGTACTTC; CDR3 protein: CASSMSGTGKTQYF
J gene: TRBJ1-2; clone size: NA; V gene: TRBV9; D gene: TRBD1; CDR3 DNA: TGTGCCAGCAACAGGGGGCTTGATGGCTACACCTTC; CDR3 protein: CASNRGLDGYTF
J gene: TRBJ2-7; clone size: NA; V gene: TRBV5-1; D gene: TRBD2; CDR3 DNA: TGCGCCAGCAGGCTAGCGGGAGGCTCCTCCTACGAGCAGTACTTC; CDR3 protein: CASRLAGGSSYEQYF
J gene: TRBJ2-2; clone size: NA; V gene: TRBV27; D gene: NA; CDR3 DNA: TGTGCCAGCAGTTTTTCCAGAATCGCCGGGGAGCTGTTTTTT; CDR3 protein: CASSFSRIAGELFF
J gene: TRBJ2-7; clone size: once; V gene: TRBV9; D gene: TRBD2; CDR3 DNA: TGTGCCAGCAGCGTAGGATTACCGACTAGCGGCAACTACGAGCAGTACTTC; CDR3 protein: CASSVGLPTSGNYEQYF
J gene: TRBJ2-7; clone size: NA; V gene: TRBV7-2; D gene: NA; CDR3 DNA: TGTGCCAGCAGCGCCATACAGGGCCGCGAGCAGTACTTC; CDR3 protein: CASSAIQGREQYF
J gene: TRBJ2-5; clone size: NA; V gene: TRBV3-1/TRBV3-2; D gene: TRBD2; CDR3 DNA: TGTGCCAGCAGCCGAGGACTAGCGGGAGGCCCTGAGACCCAGTACTTC; CDR3 protein: CASSRGLAGGPETQYF
J gene: TRBJ1-1; clone size: NA; V gene: TRBV28; D gene: NA; CDR3 DNA: TGTGCCAGCAGTTTCGGTGTGGGGGGAAAGGCTTTCTTT; CDR3 protein: CASSFGVGGKAFF
J gene: TRBJ2-7; clone size: NA; V gene: TRBV29-1; D gene: NA; CDR3 DNA: TGCAGCGTTCTCCGGGACATCGAAGACGAGCAGTACTTC; CDR3 protein: CSVLRDIEDEQYF
J gene: TRBJ1-1; clone size: NA; V gene: TRBV7-6; D gene: TRBD1; CDR3 DNA: TGTGCCAGCAGCGCCACAGGGGGAGCGGCTGAAGCTTTCTTT; CDR3 protein: CASSATGGAAEAFF
J gene: TRBJ2-7; clone size: NA; V gene: TRBV5-1; D gene: TRBD2; CDR3 DNA: TGCGCCAGCAGCTTGACTAGCGGACTTAACTCCTACGAGCAGTACTTC; CDR3 protein: CASSLTSGLNSYEQYF
J gene: TRBJ2-5; clone size: NA; V gene: TRBV24-1; D gene: NA; CDR3 DNA: TGTGCCACCAGTGATCCAAACCGGGACACGCTGGGGGAGACCCAGTACTTC; CDR3 protein: CATSDPNRDTLGETQYF
J gene: TRBJ2-3; clone size: NA; V gene: TRBV5-4; D gene: NA; CDR3 DNA: TGTGCCAGCAGCCCCCGGGAGAGCAGCACAGATACGCAGTATTTT; CDR3 protein: CASSPRESSTDTQYF
J gene: TRBJ1-6; clone size: NA; V gene: TRBV20-1; D gene: NA; CDR3 DNA: TGCAGTGGGGCAGGATATTCACCCCTCCACTTT; CDR3 protein: CSGAGYSPLHF
J gene: TRBJ2-7; clone size: NA; V gene: TRBV5-8; D gene: NA; CDR3 DNA: TGTGCCAGCGGTTTTGGAGTGTCCTACGAGCAGTACTTC; CDR3 protein: CASGFGVSYEQYF
J gene: TRBJ1-5; clone size: once; V gene: TRBV18; D gene: TRBD1; CDR3 DNA: TGTGCCAGCTCACCGCCCGGGACAGGGATTTATAGCAATCAGCCCCAGCATTTT; CDR3 protein: CASSPPGTGIYSNQPQHF
J gene: TRBJ2-7; clone size: once; V gene: TRBV29-1; D gene: NA; CDR3 DNA: TGCAGCGCCGGAGGTCGGAAGAGCTCCTACGAGCAGTACTTC; CDR3 protein: CSAGGRKSSYEQYF
J gene: TRBJ1-6; clone size: NA; V gene: TRBV19; D gene: TRBD1; CDR3 DNA: TGTGCCAGTAGGACAGGGGGCGAGGGTAATAATTCACCCCTCCACTTT; CDR3 protein: CASRTGGEGNNSPLHF
J gene: TRBJ2-3; clone size: NA; V gene: TRBV7-3; D gene: TRBD2; CDR3 DNA: TGTGCCAGCAGCCCTCTAGCGGCGCCAGATACGCAGTATTTT; CDR3 protein: CASSPLAAPDTQYF
J gene: TRBJ1-3; clone size: NA; V gene: TRBV6-5; D gene: TRBD1; CDR3 DNA: TGTGCCAGCAGTTACGGACAGGGGAGAAACACCATATATTTT; CDR3 protein: CASSYGQGRNTIYF
J gene: TRBJ2-5; clone size: once; V gene: TRBV10-1; D gene: NA; CDR3 DNA: TGCGCCAGCAGTGAGGGTGGGAGGCAAGAGACCCAGTACTTC; CDR3 protein: CASSEGGRQETQYF
J gene: TRBJ1-1; clone size: NA; V gene: TRBV3-1/TRBV3-2; D gene: TRBD1; CDR3 DNA: TGTGCCAGCAGCCAAGTTCAGGGGGCGGATCTGGCTTTCTTT; CDR3 protein: CASSQVQGADLAFF
J gene: TRBJ1-6; clone size: NA; V gene: TRBV19; D gene: TRBD1; CDR3 DNA: TGTGCCAGTAGTATTGAGGGACAGAGAAGCTCCTATAATTCACCCCTCCACTTT; CDR3 protein: CASSIEGQRSSYNSPLHF
J gene: TRBJ1-1; clone size: NA; V gene: TRBV5-1; D gene: TRBD1; CDR3 DNA: TGCGCCAGCAGCTTTGGACAGGGAGGGAACACTGAAGCTTTCTTT; CDR3 protein: CASSFGQGGNTEAFF
J gene: TRBJ2-5; clone size: once; V gene: TRBV5-1; D gene: NA; CDR3 DNA: TGCGCCAGCAGCTTGGCCGATCAGGAAGAGACCCAGTACTTC; CDR3 protein: CASSLADQEETQYF
J gene: TRBJ2-1; clone size: NA; V gene: TRBV11-2; D gene: NA; CDR3 DNA: TGTGCCAGCAGTCTGACTAGTCTGTTAGCTAATGAGCAGTTCTTC; CDR3 protein: CASSLTSLLANEQFF
J gene: TRBJ1-2; clone size: NA; V gene: TRBV7-6; D gene: TRBD1; CDR3 DNA: TGTGCCAGCAGCTCCCAGACAGGGACGGTTATTGGAAGCGGCTACACCTTC; CDR3 protein: CASSSQTGTVIGSGYTF
J gene: TRBJ2-3; clone size: NA; V gene: TRBV3-1/TRBV3-2; D gene: TRBD2; CDR3 DNA: TGTGCCAGCAGCCAAGGGCTAGCGGGGAGGACAGATACGCAGTATTTT; CDR3 protein: CASSQGLAGRTDTQYF
J gene: TRBJ2-3; clone size: NA; V gene: TRBV27; D gene: NA; CDR3 DNA: TGTGCCAGCAGACTCACAGACTTAGGGGTGGATACGCAGTATTTT; CDR3 protein: CASRLTDLGVDTQYF
J gene: TRBJ2-7; clone size: NA; V gene: TRBV9; D gene: TRBD2; CDR3 DNA: TGTGCCAGCAGCGTAGGCCCGGGAGGCGAGCAGTACTTC; CDR3 protein: CASSVGPGGEQYF
J gene: TRBJ1-1; clone size: NA; V gene: TRBV24-1; D gene: NA; CDR3 DNA: TGTGCCACCAGTGACTCCGCAGGTAACACTGAAGCTTTCTTT; CDR3 protein: CATSDSAGNTEAFF
J gene: TRBJ1-5; clone size: NA; V gene: TRBV19; D gene: NA; CDR3 DNA: TGTGCCAGTAGGGTGACAGGTTATAGCAATCAGCCCCAGCATTTT; CDR3 protein: CASRVTGYSNQPQHF
J gene: TRBJ1-5; clone size: NA; V gene: TRBV2; D gene: TRBD1; CDR3 DNA: TGTGCCAGCAGTGAATGGGGACAGGGGGCATATCAGCCCCAGCATTTT; CDR3 protein: CASSEWGQGAYQPQHF
J gene: TRBJ1-3; clone size: NA; V gene: TRBV21-1; D gene: NA; CDR3 DNA: TGTGCCAGCAGCACCTTAATGGCAATAAGTGAAAACACCATATATTTT; CDR3 protein: CASSTLMAISENTIYF